Sequencing of this T cell receptor (beta chain) was carried out in a study of blood T cell repertoires in COVID-19. At the level of the study: T cells, B-cell-depleted T cells, or PBMCs supplied cDNA or gDNA.

The CDR3 is made up of 15 amino acids. V shed 0 bases and J shed 2 bases, with 11 bases lying between them. Germline assignment: CDR1 SGHRS and CDR2 YFSETQ. The protocol was immunoSEQ multiplex PCR, while the TCRdb copy is restricted to in-frame clones and leaves out a portion. The table has some 450,000 clones, around 88% seen once. V usage is TRBV5-1 and J usage is TRBJ1-2, with D maybe TRBD1 (6 bases). This receptor was obtained from a woman between 45 and 60 years old with COVID-19, enrolled during active disease. What was sequenced was peripheral blood. The CDR3 DNA is TGCGCCAGCAGCTTGGGCCCGGGACAAAACTATGGCTACACCTTC. Residues: CASSLGPGQNYGYTF.